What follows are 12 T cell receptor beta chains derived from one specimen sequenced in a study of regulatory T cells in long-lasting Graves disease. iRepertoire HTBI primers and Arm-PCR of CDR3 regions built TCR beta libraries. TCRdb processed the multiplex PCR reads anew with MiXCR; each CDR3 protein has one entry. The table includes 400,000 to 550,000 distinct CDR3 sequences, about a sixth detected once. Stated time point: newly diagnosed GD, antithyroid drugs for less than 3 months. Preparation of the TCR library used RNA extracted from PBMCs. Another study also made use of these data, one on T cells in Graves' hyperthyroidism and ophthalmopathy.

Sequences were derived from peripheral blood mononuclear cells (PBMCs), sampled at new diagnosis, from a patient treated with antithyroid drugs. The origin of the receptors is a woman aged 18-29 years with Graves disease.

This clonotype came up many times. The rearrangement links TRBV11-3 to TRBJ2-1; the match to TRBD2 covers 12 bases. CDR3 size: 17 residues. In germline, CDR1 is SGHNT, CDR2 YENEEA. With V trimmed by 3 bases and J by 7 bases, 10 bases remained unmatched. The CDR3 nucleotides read TGTGCCAGCAGCTTGGGAGTGCTAGCGGGGGGGCGGAATGAGCAGTTCTTC. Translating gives CASSLGVLAGGRNEQFF.

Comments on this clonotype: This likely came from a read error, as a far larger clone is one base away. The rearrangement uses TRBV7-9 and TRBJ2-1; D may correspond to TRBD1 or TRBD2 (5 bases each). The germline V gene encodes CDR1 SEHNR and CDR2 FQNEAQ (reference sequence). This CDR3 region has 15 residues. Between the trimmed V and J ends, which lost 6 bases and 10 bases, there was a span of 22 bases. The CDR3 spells CASSPGPGRSYEQFF. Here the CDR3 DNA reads TGTGCCAGCAGTCCGGGGCCGGGGCGCTCCTACGAGCAGTTCTTC.

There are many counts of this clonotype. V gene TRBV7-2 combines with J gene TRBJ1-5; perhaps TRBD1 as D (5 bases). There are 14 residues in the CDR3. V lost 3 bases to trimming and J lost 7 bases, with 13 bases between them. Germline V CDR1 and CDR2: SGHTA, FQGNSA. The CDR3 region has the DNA TGTGCCAGCAGCTTGGGACCAGGGATCCAGCCCCAGCATTTT. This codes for CASSLGPGIQPQHF.

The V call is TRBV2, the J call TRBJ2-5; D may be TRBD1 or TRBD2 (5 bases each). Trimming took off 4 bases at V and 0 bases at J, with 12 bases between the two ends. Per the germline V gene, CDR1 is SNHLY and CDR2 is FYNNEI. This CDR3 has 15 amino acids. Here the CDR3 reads CASSVTGTHQETQYF. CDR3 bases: TGTGCCAGCAGTGTCACCGGGACCCACCAAGAGACCCAGTACTTC.

In DNA, the CDR3 is TGCAGCGTTGCCCTGGGAAACGAGCAGTACTTC. This encodes CSVALGNEQYF. V usage is TRBV29-1 and J usage is TRBJ2-7; D is uncertain. The CDR3 sequence is 11 residues long. Germline lookup yields CDR1 SQVTM and CDR2 ANQGSEA. V was trimmed by 4 bases and J by 5 bases, leaving 9 bases between them.

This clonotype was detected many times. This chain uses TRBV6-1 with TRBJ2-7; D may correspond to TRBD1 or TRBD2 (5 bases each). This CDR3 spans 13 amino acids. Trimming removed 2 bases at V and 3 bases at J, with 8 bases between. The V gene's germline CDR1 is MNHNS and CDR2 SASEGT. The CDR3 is CASSERDGYEQYF. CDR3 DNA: TGTGCCAGCAGTGAAAGGGACGGCTACGAGCAGTACTTC.

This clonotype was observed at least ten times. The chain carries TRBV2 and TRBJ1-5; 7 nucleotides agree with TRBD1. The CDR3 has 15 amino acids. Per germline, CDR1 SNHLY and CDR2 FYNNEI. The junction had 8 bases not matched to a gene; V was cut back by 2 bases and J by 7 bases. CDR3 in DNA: TGTGCCAGCAGTGAAAGGACAGGCTCGGGCCAGCCCCAGCATTTT. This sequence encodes CASSERTGSGQPQHF. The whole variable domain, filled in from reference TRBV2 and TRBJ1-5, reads EPEVTQTPSHQVTQMGQEVILRCVPISNHLYFYWYRQILGQKVEFLVSFYNNEISEKSEIFDDQFSVERPDGSNFTLKIRSTKLEDSAMYFCASSERTGSGQPQHFGDGTRLSIL.

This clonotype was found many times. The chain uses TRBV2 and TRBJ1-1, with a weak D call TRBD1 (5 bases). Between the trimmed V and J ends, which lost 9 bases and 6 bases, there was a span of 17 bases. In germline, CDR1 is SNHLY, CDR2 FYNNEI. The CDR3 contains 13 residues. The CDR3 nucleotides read TGTGCCAGAAACCCGTCAGGGAAGGCTGAAGCTTTCTTT. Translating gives CARNPSGKAEAFF.

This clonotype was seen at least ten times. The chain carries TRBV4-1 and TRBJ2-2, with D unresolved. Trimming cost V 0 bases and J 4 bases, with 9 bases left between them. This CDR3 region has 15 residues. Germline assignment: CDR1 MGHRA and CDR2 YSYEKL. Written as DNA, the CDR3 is TGCGCCAGCAGCCAAGAATCACGGGCCACCGGGGAGCTGTTTTTT. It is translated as CASSQESRATGELFF.

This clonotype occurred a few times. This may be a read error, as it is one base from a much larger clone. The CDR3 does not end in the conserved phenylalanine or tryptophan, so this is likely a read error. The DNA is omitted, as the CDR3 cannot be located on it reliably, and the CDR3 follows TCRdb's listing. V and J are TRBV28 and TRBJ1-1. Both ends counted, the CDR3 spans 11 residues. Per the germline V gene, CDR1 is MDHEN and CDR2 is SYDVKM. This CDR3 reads CASSLMGGTFL.

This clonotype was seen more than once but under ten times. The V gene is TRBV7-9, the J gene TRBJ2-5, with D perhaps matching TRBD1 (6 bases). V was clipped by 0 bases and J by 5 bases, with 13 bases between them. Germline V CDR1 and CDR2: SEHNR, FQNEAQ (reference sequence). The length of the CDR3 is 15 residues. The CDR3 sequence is CASSLAQGQEETQYF. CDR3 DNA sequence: TGTGCCAGCAGCTTAGCACAGGGTCAGGAGGAGACCCAGTACTTC.

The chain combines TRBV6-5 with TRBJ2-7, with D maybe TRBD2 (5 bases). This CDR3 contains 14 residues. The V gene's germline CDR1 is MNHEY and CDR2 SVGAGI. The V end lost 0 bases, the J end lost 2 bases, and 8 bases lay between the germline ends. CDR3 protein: CASSYSEGPYEQYF. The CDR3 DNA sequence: TGTGCCAGCAGTTACTCCGAGGGCCCCTACGAGCAGTACTTC.